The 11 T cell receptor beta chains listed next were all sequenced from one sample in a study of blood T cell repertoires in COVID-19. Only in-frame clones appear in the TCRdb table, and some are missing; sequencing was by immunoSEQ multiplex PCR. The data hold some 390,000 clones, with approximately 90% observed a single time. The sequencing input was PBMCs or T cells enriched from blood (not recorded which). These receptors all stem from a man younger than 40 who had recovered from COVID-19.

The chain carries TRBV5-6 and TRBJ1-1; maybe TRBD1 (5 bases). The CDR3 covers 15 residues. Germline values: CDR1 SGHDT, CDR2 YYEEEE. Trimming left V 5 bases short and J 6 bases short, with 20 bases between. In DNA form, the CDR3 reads TGTGCCAGCAGTGAGCTTCGGGCAGGGTGGGCTGAAGCTTTCTTT. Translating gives CASSELRAGWAEAFF.

CDR3 loop: CASGPGTSGIDHNEQFF. The CDR3 DNA is TGTGCCAGCGGACCGGGGACTAGCGGAATAGACCACAATGAGCAGTTCTTC. This chain joins TRBV28 and TRBJ2-1; 11 bases match TRBD2. The V segment lost 8 bases and the J segment 5 bases; nucleotides outside the gene matches: 14. The CDR3 has 17 amino acids. From germline, CDR1 is MDHEN and CDR2 SYDVKM.

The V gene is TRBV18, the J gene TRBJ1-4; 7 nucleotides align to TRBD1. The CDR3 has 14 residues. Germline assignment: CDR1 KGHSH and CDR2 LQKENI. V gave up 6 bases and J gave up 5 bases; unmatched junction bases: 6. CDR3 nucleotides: TGTGCCAGCTCGACCGGGACAGCCAATGAAAAACTGTTTTTT. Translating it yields CASSTGTANEKLFF.

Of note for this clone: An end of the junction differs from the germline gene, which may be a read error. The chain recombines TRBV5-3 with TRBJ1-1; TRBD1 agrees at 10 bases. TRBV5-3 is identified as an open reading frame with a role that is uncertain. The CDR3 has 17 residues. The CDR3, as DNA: TGTGTCAGAAGCCACTCCCACAGACAGGGGGCGGACACTGAAGCTTTCTTT. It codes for CVRSHSHRQGADTEAFF.

CDR3 sequence reads: CASSFPGQGAKAFF. In DNA form, the CDR3 reads TGTGCCAGCAGCTTTCCGGGACAGGGTGCGAAAGCTTTCTTT. V gene TRBV7-9 combines with J gene TRBJ1-1; 9 bases line up with TRBD1. The germline V gene has CDR1 SEHNR and CDR2 FQNEAQ (reference sequence). After removal of 3 bases from V and 9 bases from J, the junction contained 8 bases not matched to a gene. This CDR3 is built from 14 residues. Complete variable domain (other parts from reference TRBV7-9 and TRBJ1-1): DTGVSQNPRHKITKRGQNVTFRCDPISEHNRLYWYRQTLGQGPEFLTYFQNEAQLEKSRLLSDRFSAERPKGSFSTLEIQRTEQGDSAMYLCASSFPGQGAKAFFGQGTRLTVV.

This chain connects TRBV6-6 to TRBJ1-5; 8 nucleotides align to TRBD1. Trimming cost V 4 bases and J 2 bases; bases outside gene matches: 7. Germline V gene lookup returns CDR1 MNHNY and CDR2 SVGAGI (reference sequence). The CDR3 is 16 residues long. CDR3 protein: CASSSPTGEGNQPQHF. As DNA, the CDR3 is TGTGCCAGCAGTTCGCCGACAGGGGAAGGCAATCAGCCCCAGCATTTT.

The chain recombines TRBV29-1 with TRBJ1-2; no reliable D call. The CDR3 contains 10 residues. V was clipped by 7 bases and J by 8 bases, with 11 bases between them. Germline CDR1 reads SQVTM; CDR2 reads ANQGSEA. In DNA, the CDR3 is TGCAGCGCCCTAGAGGAAGGCTACACCTTC. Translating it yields CSALEEGYTF.

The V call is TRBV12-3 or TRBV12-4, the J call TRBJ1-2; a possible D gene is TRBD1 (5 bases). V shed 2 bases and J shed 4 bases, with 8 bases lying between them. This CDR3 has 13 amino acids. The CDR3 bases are TGTGCCAGCAGTTTATCAGGGTCCTATGGCTACACCTTC. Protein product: CASSLSGSYGYTF.

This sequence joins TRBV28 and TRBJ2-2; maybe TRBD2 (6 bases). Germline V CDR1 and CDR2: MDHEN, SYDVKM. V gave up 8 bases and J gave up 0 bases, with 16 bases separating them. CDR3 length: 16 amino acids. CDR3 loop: CASYFGGLANTGELFF. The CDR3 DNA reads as TGTGCCAGCTACTTCGGAGGGCTTGCGAACACCGGGGAGCTGTTTTTT.

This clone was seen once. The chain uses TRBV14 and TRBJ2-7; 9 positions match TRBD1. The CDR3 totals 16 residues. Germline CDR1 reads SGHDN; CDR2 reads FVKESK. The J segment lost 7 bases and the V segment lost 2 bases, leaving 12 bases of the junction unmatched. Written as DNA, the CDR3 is TGTGCCAGCAGCCAATATGGAAGACAGGGGGTGACGGAGCAGTACTTC. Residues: CASSQYGRQGVTEQYF.

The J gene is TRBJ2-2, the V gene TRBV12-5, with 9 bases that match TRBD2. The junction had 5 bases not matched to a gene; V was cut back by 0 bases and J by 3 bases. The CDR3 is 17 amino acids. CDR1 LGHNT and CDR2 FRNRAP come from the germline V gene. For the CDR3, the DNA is TGTGCTAGTGGTTTGGTACGTCTAGCGGGACACACCGGGGAGCTGTTTTTT. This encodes CASGLVRLAGHTGELFF.